This T cell receptor (beta chain) came from a study of shared clonotypes between healthy human individuals. Study-level findings and limits: In general, naive subsets displayed greater estimated richness than memory subsets did. In this cohort, only blood was sampled, and tissue repertoires likely differ. In contrast to clonotypes shared by all four donors, non-shared clonotypes had lower generation probabilities.

Replicate PCRs run on sorted subsets employed roughly 190 ng DNA, around 31,000 T cell genomes. Assay used: immunoSEQ multiplex PCR; TCRdb lists only in-frame clones, some missing. Of some 580,000 clones detected, roughly 98% appear once; the ten largest clones hold 0.3%. Notes on this clone: No antigen is known for it.

Per germline, CDR1 SGHTA and CDR2 FQGNSA. V lost 5 bases and J 5 bases, leaving 5 bases between the germline ends. This CDR3 has 11 residues. The naive CD8 population came from CD45RO-negative cells selected for CCR7, without terminally differentiated effector memory CD45RA+ cells. This receptor was identified in a man aged 25 to 40 in good health. Sequences were obtained from naive CD8+ T cells sorted from blood. The chain combines TRBV7-2 with TRBJ2-3, with D unclear. The DNA of the CDR3 is TGTGCCAGCAGCCAAATAGATACGCAGTATTTT. It yields the protein CASSQIDTQYF.